This T cell receptor beta chain was found in a study of cytomegalovirus exposure and HLA in healthy donors. Study context: In a later analysis, the 100 to 150 validation repertoires were reported to have used the same platform as the roughly 600 first-cohort repertoires. Study outcomes and limitations: It was found in a later analysis that first-cohort TCR clusters tended to co-occur in the 100 to 150 validation repertoires.

Repertoires were generated with immunoSEQ multiplex PCR, while TCRdb's copy carries only in-frame clones and drops some. The repertoire includes a few hundred thousand clones, 90% of them detected once, and 3% to 3.5% sits in the top ten. As regards this clone: Its antigen is unidentified. The sample contains more than one DNA sequence encoding this CDR3.

The V gene's germline CDR1 is DFQATT and CDR2 SNEGSKA (reference sequence). V gave up 6 bases and J gave up 4 bases, with 4 bases separating them. The CDR3 has 10 residues. Donors came from a validation cohort of 95 to 150 subjects, distinct from the first 666-subject cohort. The gene calls are TRBV20-1 and TRBJ2-1; D is unresolved. The sequencing input was PBMCs. This sequence originates from a woman younger than 45 in good health and CMV-seronegative. CDR3 sequence: CSASYNEQFF. CDR3 sequence (DNA): TGCAGTGCCTCTTACAATGAGCAGTTCTTC.